The subject of this entry is one T cell receptor beta chain. The data stem from a study of control samples from healthy donors and cancer patients. Assay used: immunoSEQ multiplex PCR; TCRdb lists only in-frame clones, some missing. The repertoire holds 95,000 to 150,000 clones, approximately 91% seen once, with 7.8% in the top ten. CDR1 and CDR2 (germline): LNHDA, SQIVND (reference sequence). The CDR3 consists of 15 residues. V was pared by 2 bases and J by 0 bases, with 8 bases between. The V gene is TRBV19, the J gene TRBJ1-5; D is unclear. Sequenced: blood. This clonotype was sampled from a woman aged 18-29 years in good health. The CDR3 loop reads CASSILGTSNQPQHF. CDR3 bases: TGTGCCAGTAGTATATTAGGAACTAGCAATCAGCCCCAGCATTTT.